The rows below give T cell receptor beta chains drawn from one sample of a study of blood T cell repertoires in COVID-19. Sequencing used immunoSEQ multiplex PCR; TCRdb keeps in-frame clones, though not all of them. This sample carries about 320,000 clones, roughly nine tenths of them seen once, and the ten largest clones take 11%. Sequenced input: peripheral blood. These receptor sequences come from a woman in her twenties or thirties with COVID-19, enrolled during active disease. Each CDR3 is given with its conserved first and last residue. D genes are given only for firm matches.

D	V	J	length	CDR3
TRBD1	TRBV3-1/TRBV3-2	TRBJ2-7	14	CASSQAGTAPDQYF
.	TRBV12-5	TRBJ1-2	13	CASGSLNLYGYTF
.	TRBV6-2/TRBV6-3	TRBJ2-7	14	CASSYYRVSYEQYF
.	TRBV6-5	TRBJ2-3	14	CASRLTRSGDTQYF
TRBD1	TRBV18	TRBJ1-5	13	CASSPKIGGSQHF
TRBD1	TRBV23-1	TRBJ2-4	14	CASSQPGQWNIQYF
TRBD1	TRBV27	TRBJ1-3	17	CASSLYPQGALGNTIYF
.	TRBV6-5	TRBJ1-2	15	CASSYSIGSHYGYTF
TRBD1	TRBV10-1	TRBJ1-1	17	CASRVRDRGHRATEAFF
.	TRBV30	TRBJ1-5	14	CAWRASGGGQPQHF
.	TRBV5-5	TRBJ2-1	16	CASSFSGGPLGNEQFF
TRBD2	TRBV18	TRBJ2-3	16	CASSTPGLAGPDTQYF
TRBD1	TRBV11-2	TRBJ1-3	15	CASSPDRGSGNTIYF
TRBD1	TRBV11-2	TRBJ2-2	14	CASSLYRGTGELFF
TRBD2	TRBV6-5	TRBJ2-1	15	CASNLLAGGLSEQFF
.	TRBV11-2	TRBJ2-1	12	CASSLVGGEQFF
.	TRBV7-9	TRBJ2-2	17	CASSLKRNRVGTGELFF
.	TRBV19	TRBJ1-2	12	CATTEGYRGYTF
.	TRBV10-3	TRBJ2-3	14	CAISDTGHTDTQYF
.	TRBV7-9	TRBJ1-2	14	CASSFPRENYGYTF
TRBD1	TRBV29-1	TRBJ1-2	13	CSGGQGFGYGYTF
.	TRBV13	TRBJ2-7	16	CASSFIIADSSYEQYF
TRBD2	TRBV6-5	TRBJ2-1	16	CASSYSIGGFDNEQFF